The 13 T cell receptor beta chains listed next were all sequenced from one sample in a study of cytomegalovirus exposure and HLA in healthy donors. Use of 60 Vbeta and 13 Jbeta primers characterized the PCR. Profiling relied on immunoSEQ multiplex PCR, and the TCRdb table lists in-frame clones only, not all of them. Of under 150,000 clones in the sample, approximately 78% were seen once. The specimen was PBMCs. These receptors were collected from a woman aged 25 to 39 in good health and CMV-seropositive.

V is TRBV5-1 and J is TRBJ1-2, with D possibly matching TRBD1 (6 bases). Germline V gene data show CDR1 as SGHRS and CDR2 as YFSETQ. The length of the CDR3 is 19 residues. Trimming left V 0 bases short and J 6 bases short, with 27 bases between. CDR3 nucleotide sequence: TGCGCCAGCAGCTTGGGGTGGCGGGGGCCGGCATCTCGGATTCATGGCTACACCTTC. This encodes CASSLGWRGPASRIHGYTF.

The chain carries TRBV28 and TRBJ1-5; TRBD1 aligns across 7 bases. The CDR3 length is 13 residues. V was pared by 5 bases and J by 6 bases, with 4 bases of the junction left unmatched. CDR1 is MDHEN, CDR2 SYDVKM, per germline. CDR3 sequence (DNA): TGTGCCAGCAGTGACAGGGTGGCTCAGCCCCAGCATTTT. Residues: CASSDRVAQPQHF.

The chain has TRBV6-5 and TRBJ2-2; 8 positions match TRBD2. With V trimmed by 10 bases and J by 4 bases, 8 bases remained unmatched. The CDR3 loop spans 14 amino acids. Germline CDR1 MNHEY, CDR2 SVGAGI. DNA for the CDR3: TGTGCCATTCGATGGACTAGCTCCACCGGGGAGCTGTTTTTT. It encodes CAIRWTSSTGELFF.

This clone was detected only once. The CDR3 sequence is CASSLSCKGQGNYYEQYF. CDR3 sequence (DNA): TGTGCCAGCAGCTTATCCTGCAAGGGACAGGGGAATTACTACGAGCAGTACTTC. The chain carries TRBV7-4 and TRBJ2-5, with 10 bases matching TRBD1. The J call may not be correct, given that the DNA end is closer to TRBJ2-7. CDR3 length equals 18 residues. CDR1 is SGHVT, CDR2 SQSDAQ, per germline.

This clone was seen a handful of times. The J gene is TRBJ2-7, the V gene TRBV27; D remains ambiguous. From germline, CDR1 is MNHEY and CDR2 SMNVEV (reference sequence). This CDR3 contains 13 residues. V was shortened by 7 bases and J by 0 bases, with 10 bases between the two germline ends. The CDR3 coding sequence is TGTGCCAGCACCCGACACAGCTCCTACGAGCAGTACTTC. This encodes CASTRHSSYEQYF.

This sequence joins TRBV5-1 and TRBJ2-2; weak D call: TRBD1 (5 bases). V lost 2 bases and J 1 base, leaving 6 bases between the germline ends. CDR1 is SGHRS, CDR2 YFSETQ, per germline. This CDR3 is built from 14 residues. The CDR3 DNA reads as TGCGCCAGCAGCTTTGGACAGAACACCGGGGAGCTGTTTTTT. Translating it yields CASSFGQNTGELFF. Full variable domain (remainder filled in from reference TRBV5-1 and TRBJ2-2): KAGVTQTPRYLIKTRGQQVTLSCSPISGHRSVSWYQQTPGQGLQFLFEYFSETQRNKGNFPGRFSGRQFSNSRSEMNVSTLELGDSALYLCASSFGQNTGELFFGEGSRLTVL.

The chain carries TRBV4-3 and TRBJ1-1, with 8 bases aligning to TRBD1. Germline V gene sequence: CDR1 LGHNA, CDR2 YSLEER. J lost 3 bases, V lost 4 bases, and 4 bases had no gene match. The CDR3 totals 14 residues. CDR3 sequence reads: CASSRRGLDTEAFF. Here the CDR3 DNA reads TGCGCCAGCAGCCGCAGGGGGCTGGACACTGAAGCTTTCTTT.

V gene TRBV7-2 combines with J gene TRBJ2-5; D call uncertain. Germline V gene data show CDR1 as SGHTA and CDR2 as FQGNSA. Trimming took off 5 bases at V and 4 bases at J, with 11 bases between the two ends. CDR3 size: 13 residues. The CDR3 is CASSANAGETQYF. CDR3 in DNA: TGTGCCAGCAGCGCCAATGCCGGAGAGACCCAGTACTTC.

The chain recombines TRBV7-9 with TRBJ2-1; TRBD2 agrees at 11 bases. Germline lookup yields CDR1 SEHNR and CDR2 FQNEAQ (reference sequence). The length of the CDR3 is 18 residues. V trimming: 3 bases; J trimming: 0 bases; junction bases outside the gene matches: 7. The CDR3 spells CASSFQLAGGYSYNEQFF. CDR3 DNA sequence: TGTGCCAGCAGCTTTCAGCTAGCGGGGGGCTACTCCTACAATGAGCAGTTCTTC.

The rearrangement uses TRBV2 and TRBJ2-5; D is perhaps TRBD2 (6 bases). Germline V gene data show CDR1 as SNHLY and CDR2 as FYNNEI. The V end was cut by 7 bases, the J end by 2 bases, with 14 bases between. The CDR3 has 14 amino acids. In DNA, the CDR3 is TGTGCCAGCACCCGAGGGACTCGACAAGAGACCCAGTACTTC. This translates into CASTRGTRQETQYF.

This clone was found once. The chain combines TRBV6-1 with TRBJ1-5; tentatively, D is TRBD1 (6 bases). CDR3 length equals 15 residues. Germline lookup yields CDR1 MNHNS and CDR2 SASEGT. Trimming took 8 bases from V and 3 from J, leaving 17 bases between them. In DNA, the CDR3 is TGTGCCAGCTCCGGGACACCGGGGCCCAATCAGCCCCAGCATTTT. Translated: CASSGTPGPNQPQHF.

The rearrangement links TRBV4-3 to TRBJ2-1, with 7 positions matching TRBD2. This CDR3 has 15 residues. Trimming cost V 4 bases and J 5 bases; bases outside gene matches: 8. The germline CDR1 and CDR2 sequences are LGHNA and YSLEER. The CDR3 spells CASSPNGRGDNEQFF. The CDR3 DNA reads as TGCGCCAGCAGCCCTAACGGACGGGGGGACAATGAGCAGTTCTTC.

This clone was observed a few times. The rearrangement uses TRBV19 and TRBJ2-7, with TRBD2 identical over 10 bases. Germline lookup yields CDR1 LNHDA and CDR2 SQIVND (reference sequence). CDR3 length: 16 residues. The ends lost 5 bases at V and 4 bases at J; junction bases unmatched: 11. CDR3 region: CASSPTRTSGFYEQYF. As DNA, the CDR3 is TGTGCCAGTAGTCCGACAAGGACTAGCGGATTTTACGAGCAGTACTTC.